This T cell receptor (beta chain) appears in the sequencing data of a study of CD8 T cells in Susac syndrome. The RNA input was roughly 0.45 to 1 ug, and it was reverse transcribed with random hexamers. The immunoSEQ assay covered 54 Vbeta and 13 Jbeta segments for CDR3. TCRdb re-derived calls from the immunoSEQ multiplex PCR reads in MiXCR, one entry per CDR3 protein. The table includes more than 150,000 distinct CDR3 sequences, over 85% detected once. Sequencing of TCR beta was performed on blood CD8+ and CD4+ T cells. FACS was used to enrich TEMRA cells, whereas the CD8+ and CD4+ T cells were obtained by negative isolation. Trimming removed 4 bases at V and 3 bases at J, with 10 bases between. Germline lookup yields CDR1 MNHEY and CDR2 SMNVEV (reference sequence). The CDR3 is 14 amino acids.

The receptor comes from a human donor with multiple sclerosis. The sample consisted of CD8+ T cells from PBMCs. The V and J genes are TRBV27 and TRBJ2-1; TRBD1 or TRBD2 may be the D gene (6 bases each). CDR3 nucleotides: TGTGCCAGCAGTTCCCGGGGGCTCTACAATGAGCAGTTCTTC. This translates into CASSSRGLYNEQFF.